Only one count was recorded for the clone carrying this T cell receptor beta chain. Its target is unknown. These data come from a study of CD8 T cells in Susac syndrome. Per the germline V gene, CDR1 is SGDLS and CDR2 is YYNGEE. The CDR3 sequence is 17 residues long. The V gene lost 1 base and the J gene lost 1 base, with 14 bases spanning the gap. An amount of RNA that ranged from roughly 0.45 to 1 ug was reverse transcribed with random hexamers. Via MiXCR, TCRdb re-called the immunoSEQ multiplex PCR reads, giving one row per CDR3 protein. The table lists more than 80,000 distinct CDR3 sequences, roughly 94% of them singletons. Study conclusions and caveats: Susac-specific public clones found in total CD8+ repertoires numbered more than 15, and those in CD8+ TEMRA repertoires numbered roughly 5.

This sequence originates from a human donor with Susac syndrome. The sample taken for sequencing was CD8+ T cells from PBMCs. The chain uses TRBV9 and TRBJ2-2; D perhaps matches TRBD2 (7 bases). CDR3 DNA sequence: TGTGCCAGCAGCGTACCAACCGGGGGGCTGAACACCGGGGAGCTGTTTTTT. The encoded protein is CASSVPTGGLNTGELFF.